This T cell receptor beta chain came from a study of graft-versus-host responses after intestinal transplantation. Broader study findings: Ileal or blood samples showed some GvH clones first, and such clones were also found in recipient marrow.

J was trimmed by 7 bases and V by 4 bases; bases with no gene match: 9. This CDR3 is 13 amino acids long. Germline CDR1 is GTSNPN and CDR2 is SVGIG (reference sequence). This table comes from immunoSEQ multiplex PCR, and its TCRdb copy is limited to in-frame clones, with some not included. This repertoire shows about 23,000 clones, approximately 91% found once; its top ten account for about 2%. This clone was seen once. Its specificity is unknown. The J gene is TRBJ2-7, the V gene TRBV30; 8 bases line up with TRBD2. The receptor was derived from a human patient who received an intestinal transplant, so some T cells may come from the graft donor. The sequenced sample was PBMCs, obtained around 40 days after intestinal transplant. The CDR3 region is CAWKEERESEQYF. The DNA of the CDR3 is TGTGCCTGGAAAGAGGAGCGGGAGAGTGAGCAGTACTTC.